This TCR beta chain stems from a study of blood T cell repertoires in COVID-19. Study overall: Samples representing acute and convalescent COVID-19 were sourced from the United States, Italy and Spain. T cells, B-cell-depleted T cells, or PBMCs supplied cDNA or gDNA.

Measured with immunoSEQ multiplex PCR; TCRdb has only the in-frame clones, and not every one. The sample has nearly 200,000 clones; around four fifths are singletons. The CDR3 contains 12 residues. Germline assignment: CDR1 SGHRS and CDR2 YFSETQ. V shed 5 bases and J shed 1 base, with 6 bases lying between them. This sequence joins TRBV5-1 and TRBJ1-1; D not resolved. Sequenced material: peripheral blood. The origin of this receptor is a human donor with acute or convalescent COVID-19. The donor label of this sample is uncertain. CDR3 bases: TGCGCCAGCAGTGAGCCGAACACTGAAGCTTTCTTT. Protein: CASSEPNTEAFF.